Presented here are 10 T cell receptor beta chains from one specimen sequenced in a study of T-cell reconstitution after alpha-beta-depleted transplantation in children. A TCRbeta library incorporating unique molecular identifiers was prepared. TCRdb analysed the PCR reads with MiXCR anew, one entry per CDR3 protein. The sample has about 610,000 distinct CDR3 sequences; roughly a tenth are singletons. The sequenced sample was PBMCs from the stem cell graft donor, obtained from the stem cell graft. The receptors here all came from a human donor who donated a stem cell graft to a child with acute myeloid leukemia.

The rearrangement links TRBV7-9 to TRBJ1-6; the match to TRBD1 covers 9 bases. Germline CDR1 SEHNR, CDR2 FQNEAQ (reference sequence). V shed 8 bases and J 8 bases; nucleotides not matched to a gene: 4. This CDR3 has 13 amino acids. Written as DNA, the CDR3 is TGTGCCAGCTTAGACAGGGGGGATTCACCCCTCCACTTT. Its translation: CASLDRGDSPLHF.

The chain couples TRBV20-1 to TRBJ2-5; no clear D gene. CDR1 and CDR2 from the germline V gene are DFQATT and SNEGSKA (reference sequence). The CDR3 consists of 13 residues. Between the trimmed V and J ends, which lost 3 bases and 5 bases, there was a span of 13 bases. The CDR3 loop is CSASLGARETQYF. The CDR3 DNA follows: TGCAGTGCTAGTCTCGGAGCCCGGGAGACCCAGTACTTC.

This rearrangement joins TRBV28 to TRBJ2-6; 10 nucleotides match TRBD1. Germline values: CDR1 MDHEN, CDR2 SYDVKM. This CDR3 region has 18 residues. The junction had 11 bases not matched to a gene; V was cut back by 5 bases and J by 4 bases. The CDR3 nucleotides read TGTGCCAGCAGTCCTCCGGGACAGGGGCGAGGAGGGGCCAACGTCCTGACTTTC. Its translation is CASSPPGQGRGGANVLTF. The variable domain in full, with the rest retrieved from reference TRBV28 and TRBJ2-6, is DVKVTQSSRYLVKRTGEKVFLECVQDMDHENMFWYRQDPGLGLRLIYFSYDVKMKEKGDIPEGYSVSREKKERFSLILESASTNQTSMYLCASSPPGQGRGGANVLTFGAGSRLTVL.

This clonotype was seen a handful of times. This chain uses TRBV28 with TRBJ2-1, with D maybe TRBD2 (6 bases). Germline CDR1 is MDHEN and CDR2 is SYDVKM. The CDR3 spans 12 residues. Trimming took off 3 bases at V and 8 bases at J, with 8 bases between the two ends. The CDR3 DNA is TGTGCCAGCAGTTTTTGGGGGGATGAGCAGTTCTTC. Translated: CASSFWGDEQFF.

This clonotype was counted many times. The chain is built from TRBV29-1 and TRBJ2-4, with D unresolved. Looked up from germline, CDR1 is SQVTM and CDR2 is ANQGSEA. The CDR3 is 10 amino acids. Trimming removed 5 bases from V and 7 bases from J, with 6 bases in between. This CDR3 reads CSVTENIQYF. The CDR3 nucleotides are TGCAGCGTTACGGAGAACATTCAGTACTTC.

V is TRBV20-1 and J is TRBJ2-7, with D perhaps matching TRBD1 or TRBD2 (7 bases each). The CDR3 totals 16 residues. Trimming stripped 2 bases from V and 0 bases from J, with 17 bases between. Per the germline V gene, CDR1 is DFQATT and CDR2 is SNEGSKA (reference sequence). The CDR3 here is CSARNRGLAASYEQYF. In DNA form, the CDR3 reads TGCAGTGCTAGAAATAGGGGGCTAGCGGCCTCCTACGAGCAGTACTTC.

V gene TRBV2 combines with J gene TRBJ2-1, with 7 bases matching TRBD2. The CDR3 is 16 residues long. Germline-derived CDR1 and CDR2 are SNHLY and FYNNEI. J was trimmed by 7 bases and V by 0 bases; bases with no gene match: 9. The DNA of the CDR3 is TGTGCCAGCAGTGAAGCTGGGGGAGGGTTAAGGAATGAGCAGTTCTTC. This translates into CASSEAGGGLRNEQFF.

This chain uses TRBV6-1 with TRBJ2-7; D perhaps matches TRBD1 (5 bases). The CDR3 length is 14 residues. Trimming removed 6 bases at V and 2 bases at J, with 14 bases between. Germline CDR1 MNHNS, CDR2 SASEGT. The DNA of the CDR3 is TGTGCCAGCAGAACAGGCCCTATTGCCTACGAGCAGTACTTC. This codes for CASRTGPIAYEQYF.

This clonotype was detected ten times or more. The J gene is TRBJ2-1, the V gene TRBV7-2; TRBD2 aligns across 10 bases. The CDR3 totals 15 residues. The V gene's germline CDR1 is SGHTA and CDR2 FQGNSA. V lost 5 bases, J lost 5 bases, and 6 bases stayed unmatched. The CDR3 protein is CASSIGLAANNEQFF. The CDR3 DNA sequence: TGTGCCAGCAGCATAGGACTAGCGGCAAACAATGAGCAGTTCTTC.

The genes are TRBV11-2 and TRBJ2-7; D not certain. This CDR3 has 14 residues. CDR1 and CDR2 from the germline V gene are SGHAT and FQNNGV. The V gene lost 5 bases and the J gene lost 1 base, with 12 bases spanning the gap. The CDR3 sequence: CASSPDPGSYEQYF. The CDR3 DNA sequence: TGTGCCAGCAGCCCCGACCCCGGGTCCTACGAGCAGTACTTC.